One sample yielded the 25 T cell receptor beta chains listed below, sequenced in a study of identical twins. One entry per CDR3 protein, called by TCRdb with MiXCR from the 5' RACE reads. Here the sample spans some 460,000 distinct CDR3 sequences, about 14% being singletons. These data also featured in a second study, about yellow fever vaccine responses in identical twins.

Source material: CD4+ T cells sorted from blood. The receptors were gathered from a woman younger than 30 in good health.

This clonotype was counted at least ten times. The chain recombines TRBV12-3 or TRBV12-4 with TRBJ2-5, with TRBD1 identical over 7 bases. The CDR3 is 15 amino acids. Trimming at V came to 5 bases and at J to 4 bases, leaving 10 bases not matched to a gene. The CDR3 bases are TGTGCCAGCAGTCCCTCGACAGGGAACGGAGAGACCCAGTACTTC. Translation: CASSPSTGNGETQYF.

This clonotype has a handful of counts. This chain links TRBV14 with TRBJ1-2, with 8 nucleotides matching TRBD1. Germline V gene lookup returns CDR1 SGHDN and CDR2 FVKESK. CDR3 length: 14 residues. The J segment lost 8 bases and the V segment lost 4 bases, leaving 9 bases of the junction unmatched. CDR3 in amino acids: CASSPFTGGDGYTF. The CDR3 nucleotides are TGTGCCAGCAGCCCCTTTACAGGGGGAGACGGCTACACCTTC.

The chain joins TRBV12-3 or TRBV12-4 to TRBJ2-5; weak D call: TRBD2 (7 bases). The germline V and J ends were trimmed by 0 bases and 1 base, with 18 bases remaining between them. The CDR3 totals 18 residues. The CDR3 DNA follows: TGTGCCAGCAGTTTAGCTGGGCGGGGGCGAGATTCCCAAGAGACCCAGTACTTC. As protein: CASSLAGRGRDSQETQYF.

The J gene is TRBJ1-3, the V gene TRBV5-1; D gene ambiguous. Between the trimmed V and J ends, which lost 4 bases and 4 bases, there was a span of 3 bases. CDR3 length equals 11 residues. The germline V gene encodes CDR1 SGHRS and CDR2 YFSETQ. CDR3 amino acids: CASSRGNTIYF. In DNA form, the CDR3 reads TGCGCCAGCAGCCGAGGAAACACCATATATTTT.

Ten or more counts support this clonotype. This chain uses TRBV2 with TRBJ2-7, with D perhaps TRBD2 (5 bases). Per the germline V gene, CDR1 is SNHLY and CDR2 is FYNNEI. Trimming shortened V by 8 bases and J by 2 bases, and 10 bases separated the two germline ends. This CDR3 comprises 12 residues. The CDR3 sequence is CASQRSAYEQYF. CDR3 bases: TGTGCCAGCCAGCGGAGCGCCTACGAGCAGTACTTC.

V usage is TRBV20-1 and J usage is TRBJ1-1; weak D call: TRBD1 (5 bases). This CDR3 contains 13 residues. Trimming cost V 3 bases and J 2 bases, with 10 bases left between them. The germline V gene encodes CDR1 DFQATT and CDR2 SNEGSKA (reference sequence). The CDR3 DNA sequence: TGCAGTGCTAGGGCAGGGCATAACACTGAAGCTTTCTTT. Its translation: CSARAGHNTEAFF.

In this sample, this clonotype turned up a few times. This chain connects TRBV20-1 to TRBJ2-5; 9 bases are shared with TRBD2. The CDR3 is 14 residues long. In germline, CDR1 is DFQATT, CDR2 SNEGSKA (reference sequence). Trimming cost V 5 bases and J 4 bases; bases outside gene matches: 8. In nucleotides, the CDR3 is TGCAGTGCTTCGAGCGGGGGGCCCGGAGAGACCCAGTACTTC. The encoded protein is CSASSGGPGETQYF.

The chain has TRBV6-2 or TRBV6-3 and TRBJ2-1, with a tentative D call TRBD2 (6 bases). Trimming removed 2 bases at V and 4 bases at J, with 9 bases between. The germline CDR1 and CDR2 sequences are MNHEY and SVGEGT. The CDR3 contains 14 residues. The CDR3: CASSYTGTYNEQFF. The DNA of the CDR3 is TGTGCCAGCAGTTACACCGGGACTTACAATGAGCAGTTCTTC.

There are a few counts of this clonotype. The rearrangement links TRBV20-1 to TRBJ1-1; 10 bases line up with TRBD1. With V trimmed by 0 bases and J by 1 base, 11 bases remained unmatched. There are 18 residues in the CDR3. The germline V gene has CDR1 DFQATT and CDR2 SNEGSKA (reference sequence). The CDR3 here is CSARDDRGQGVGNTEAFF. In DNA, the CDR3 is TGCAGTGCTAGAGACGACAGGGGGCAAGGGGTAGGGAACACTGAAGCTTTCTTT.

This clonotype showed up many times. J is TRBJ2-5 and V is TRBV6-6, with D hard to call. Germline-derived CDR1 and CDR2 are MNHNY and SVGAGI (reference sequence). V shed 2 bases and J shed 2 bases, with 6 bases lying between them. The CDR3 runs to 13 residues. The CDR3 protein is CASSYLAQETQYF. CDR3 nucleotide sequence: TGTGCCAGCAGTTACCTTGCGCAAGAGACCCAGTACTTC.

The chain links TRBV30 to TRBJ1-1; D remains ambiguous. CDR3 size: 13 residues. V was shortened by 4 bases and J by 1 base, with 10 bases between the two germline ends. Germline values: CDR1 GTSNPN, CDR2 SVGIG (reference sequence). This chain's CDR3 is CAWNWDRNTEAFF. As DNA, the CDR3 is TGTGCCTGGAACTGGGATAGGAACACTGAAGCTTTCTTT.

The genes are TRBV12-3 or TRBV12-4 and TRBJ2-3, with TRBD2 matching over 11 bases. This CDR3 is built from 17 residues. With 7 bases clipped from V and 3 bases from J, the junction kept 12 bases outside the gene matches. CDR3 in amino acids: CASNQLAGVGETDTQYF. Here the CDR3 DNA reads TGTGCCAGCAACCAACTAGCGGGAGTGGGGGAAACAGATACGCAGTATTTT.

J is TRBJ2-6 and V is TRBV28; a possible D gene is TRBD1 (5 bases). Germline V gene data show CDR1 as MDHEN and CDR2 as SYDVKM. V lost 5 bases and J 0 bases, leaving 11 bases between the germline ends. The CDR3 is 16 amino acids. The CDR3 DNA sequence: TGTGCCAGCAGTGTTGACAGCCCCTCTGGGGCCAACGTCCTGACTTTC. Encoded protein: CASSVDSPSGANVLTF. Combining the CDR3 with reference TRBV28 and TRBJ2-6 gives the whole variable domain DVKVTQSSRYLVKRTGEKVFLECVQDMDHENMFWYRQDPGLGLRLIYFSYDVKMKEKGDIPEGYSVSREKKERFSLILESASTNQTSMYLCASSVDSPSGANVLTFGAGSRLTVL.

The V and J genes are TRBV11-2 and TRBJ2-1; a possible D gene is TRBD1 (8 bases). CDR3 length equals 21 residues. Per germline, CDR1 SGHAT and CDR2 FQNNGV. V was clipped by 7 bases and J by 2 bases, with 33 bases between them. In DNA form, the CDR3 reads TGTGCCAGCACCTTCCGAAACCGGGACAGGTCGTGGCTAGCGGCCTACAATGAGCAGTTCTTC. It codes for CASTFRNRDRSWLAAYNEQFF.

This clonotype was seen more than once but under ten times. V and J are TRBV12-3 or TRBV12-4 and TRBJ2-7, with no clear D. The germline V and J ends were trimmed by 6 bases and 0 bases, with 12 bases remaining between them. The CDR3 has 14 amino acids. The CDR3 region has the DNA TGTGCCAGCAGGCCTTCAGGTAACTCCTACGAGCAGTACTTC. It is translated as CASRPSGNSYEQYF.

The chain couples TRBV20-1 to TRBJ1-2, with TRBD1 as a possible D gene (6 bases). The germline gives CDR1 DFQATT, CDR2 SNEGSKA (reference sequence). Trimming removed 5 bases at V and 2 bases at J, with 18 bases between. The CDR3 consists of 15 residues. In nucleotides, the CDR3 is TGCAGTGCTCCTGCCTCAGGGACACAAAACTATGGCTACACCTTC. It translates to CSAPASGTQNYGYTF.

The chain couples TRBV5-6 to TRBJ2-7, with a tentative D call TRBD1 (6 bases). The germline CDR1 and CDR2 sequences are SGHDT and YYEEEE. V was pared by 4 bases and J by 0 bases, with 23 bases between. This CDR3 contains 18 residues. The DNA of the CDR3 is TGTGCCAGCAGCCCCTGGCTTCTCCGGGACACACGCTCCTACGAGCAGTACTTC. This encodes CASSPWLLRDTRSYEQYF. The variable domain in full, completed from reference TRBV5-6 and TRBJ2-7, reads DAGVTQSPTHLIKTRGQQVTLRCSPKSGHDTVSWYQQALGQGPQFIFQYYEEEERQRGNFPDRFSGHQFPNYSSELNVNALLLGDSALYLCASSPWLLRDTRSYEQYFGPGTRLTVT.

Many counts were recorded for this clonotype. The chain is built from TRBV10-3 and TRBJ2-7, with D perhaps TRBD2 (6 bases). Germline CDR1 is ENHRY and CDR2 is SYGVKD. The CDR3 loop spans 12 amino acids. V lost 11 bases and J 3 bases, leaving 14 bases between the germline ends. Here the CDR3 reads CAFRDSHYEQYF. CDR3 coding DNA: TGTGCCTTCCGGGACTCCCACTACGAGCAGTACTTC.

This clonotype was counted a few times. The chain links TRBV27 to TRBJ2-7; D is possibly TRBD1 (5 bases). The germline CDR1 and CDR2 sequences are MNHEY and SMNVEV (reference sequence). Trimming removed 0 bases from V and 2 bases from J, with 11 bases in between. This CDR3 region has 15 residues. The CDR3 nucleotides read TGTGCCAGCAGTTTATCGAATCTGGGGCCCTACGAGCAGTACTTC. It is translated as CASSLSNLGPYEQYF.

CDR3 coding DNA: TGTGCCATCAGTGAGTGGGGAGACATTCAGTACTTC. Amino acid sequence: CAISEWGDIQYF. The V and J genes are TRBV10-3 and TRBJ2-4; TRBD2 might be the D (5 bases). Deletions cut 1 base from V and 8 bases from J, with 6 bases between. Germline CDR1 reads ENHRY; CDR2 reads SYGVKD. This CDR3 comprises 12 residues.

This clonotype appeared a few times. The chain uses TRBV4-2 and TRBJ2-1; TRBD1 is a possible D gene (5 bases). This CDR3 is built from 14 residues. Trimming removed 4 bases at V and 7 bases at J, with 14 bases between. The germline gives CDR1 LGHNA, CDR2 YNFKEQ. CDR3 loop: CASSPPRSGNEQFF. CDR3 coding DNA: TGTGCCAGCAGCCCCCCTAGATCAGGGAATGAGCAGTTCTTC.

This clonotype was counted ten times or more. The J gene is TRBJ2-5, the V gene TRBV4-2, with a possible D match to TRBD2 (5 bases). The CDR3 runs to 14 residues. The V gene lost 3 bases and the J gene lost 4 bases, with 12 bases spanning the gap. CDR1 LGHNA and CDR2 YNFKEQ come from the germline V gene. In nucleotides, the CDR3 is TGTGCCAGCAGCCAGGGGTCTGGAGGAGAGACCCAGTACTTC. Translated: CASSQGSGGETQYF.

This chain uses TRBV7-2 with TRBJ2-7, with D unclear. CDR3 length equals 13 residues. CDR1 and CDR2 from the germline V gene are SGHTA and FQGNSA. V dropped 3 bases and J dropped 4 bases, with 10 bases sitting between them. Here the CDR3 reads CASSFGEGYEQYF. As DNA, the CDR3 is TGTGCCAGCAGCTTTGGGGAAGGTTACGAGCAGTACTTC.

The chain employs TRBV2 and TRBJ2-1; D gene ambiguous. The germline V gene has CDR1 SNHLY and CDR2 FYNNEI. CDR3 length equals 12 residues. V was trimmed by 6 bases and J by 12 bases, leaving 15 bases between them. CDR3 residues: CASSVHQGGQFF. The CDR3 nucleotides read TGTGCCAGCAGCGTACACCAAGGCGGGCAGTTCTTC.

V is TRBV24-1 and J is TRBJ2-1; D might be TRBD2 (6 bases). V lost 1 base, J lost 3 bases, and 12 bases lay in between. CDR1 is KGHDR, CDR2 SFDVKD, per germline. The CDR3 covers 16 residues. The CDR3 reads CATSDFPGRGYNEQFF. The CDR3 coding sequence is TGTGCCACCAGTGATTTCCCCGGGAGAGGCTACAATGAGCAGTTCTTC.